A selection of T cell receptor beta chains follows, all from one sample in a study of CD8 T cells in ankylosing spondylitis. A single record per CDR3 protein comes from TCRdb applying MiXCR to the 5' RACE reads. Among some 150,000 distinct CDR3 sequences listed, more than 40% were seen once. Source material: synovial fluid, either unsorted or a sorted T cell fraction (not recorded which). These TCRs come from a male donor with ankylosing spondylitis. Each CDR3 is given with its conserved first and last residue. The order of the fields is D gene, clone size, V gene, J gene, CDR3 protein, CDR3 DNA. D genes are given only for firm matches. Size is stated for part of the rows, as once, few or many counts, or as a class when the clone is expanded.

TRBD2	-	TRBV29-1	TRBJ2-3	CSVEGGEGVRTDTQYF	TGCAGCGTTGAAGGCGGGGAGGGAGTAAGGACAGATACGCAGTATTTT
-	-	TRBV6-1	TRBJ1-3	CASSEELYSGNTIYF	TGTGCCAGCAGTGAAGAGCTGTACTCTGGAAACACCATATATTTT
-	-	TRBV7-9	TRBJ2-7	CASSLIAVHEQYF	TGTGCCAGCAGCTTAATAGCGGTCCACGAGCAGTACTTC
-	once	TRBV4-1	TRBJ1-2	CASSQVSRYGYTF	TGCGCCAGCAGCCAAGTTTCGCGATATGGCTACACCTTC
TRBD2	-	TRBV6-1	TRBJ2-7	CASSQKPAGSYEQYF	TGTGCCAGCAGCCAAAAACCAGCGGGGTCCTACGAGCAGTACTTC
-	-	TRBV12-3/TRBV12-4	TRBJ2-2	CASRSSRDSPGELFF	TGTGCCAGCAGATCCTCCCGGGACTCGCCCGGGGAGCTGTTTTTT
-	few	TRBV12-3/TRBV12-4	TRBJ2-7	CASSLAGDVPYEQYF	TGTGCCAGCAGTTTAGCGGGAGACGTCCCTTACGAGCAGTACTTC
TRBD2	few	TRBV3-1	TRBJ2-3	CASSQDAGGLTDTQYF	TGTGCCAGCAGCCAAGATGCGGGGGGCCTCACAGATACGCAGTATTTT
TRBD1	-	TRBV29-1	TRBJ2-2	CSVQDRVTGELFF	TGCAGCGTCCAGGACAGGGTCACCGGGGAGCTGTTTTTT
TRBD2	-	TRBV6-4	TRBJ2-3	CASSEDGGSTDTQYF	TGTGCCAGCAGTGAGGACGGGGGGAGCACAGATACGCAGTATTTT
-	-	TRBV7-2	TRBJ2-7	CASSLARTFEQYF	TGTGCCAGCAGCTTAGCGCGGACTTTCGAGCAGTACTTC
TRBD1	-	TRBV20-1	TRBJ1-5	CSATDRGNQPQHF	TGCAGTGCTACGGACAGGGGAAATCAGCCCCAGCATTTT
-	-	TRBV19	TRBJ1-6	CASSSREQVNSPLHF	TGTGCCAGTAGTAGCCGGGAACAGGTGAATTCACCCCTCCACTTT
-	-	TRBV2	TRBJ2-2	CASSETGELFF	TGTGCCAGCAGTGAGACCGGGGAGCTGTTTTTT
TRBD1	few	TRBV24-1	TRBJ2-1	CATSDRDSLYNEQFF	TGTGCCACCAGTGATCGGGACAGCCTATACAATGAGCAGTTCTTC
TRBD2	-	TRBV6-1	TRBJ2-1	CASSHGLAGEGEYNEQFF	TGTGCCAGCAGCCACGGACTAGCGGGAGAAGGGGAATACAATGAGCAGTTCTTC
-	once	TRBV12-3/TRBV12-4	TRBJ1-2	CASSLVGGNNYGYTF	TGTGCCAGCAGTTTAGTAGGCGGGAATAACTATGGCTACACCTTC
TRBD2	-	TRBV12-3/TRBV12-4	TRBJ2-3	CASPPGNVAGGFLCGGHTDTQYF	TGTGCCAGCCCTCCCGGGAACGTAGCGGGAGGGTTCCTCTGCGGGGGGCACACAGATACGCAGTATTTT
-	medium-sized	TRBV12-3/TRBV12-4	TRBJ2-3	CASSFGAGVSTDTQYF	TGTGCCAGCAGTTTCGGGGCTGGGGTTAGCACAGATACGCAGTATTTT
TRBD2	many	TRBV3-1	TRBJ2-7	CASSQVAGPTYEQYF	TGTGCCAGCAGCCAAGTAGCGGGACCCACCTACGAGCAGTACTTC
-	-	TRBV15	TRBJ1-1	CATSRDERRDTEAFF	TGTGCCACCAGCAGAGATGAGAGGAGGGACACTGAAGCTTTCTTT
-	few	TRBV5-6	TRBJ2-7	CASSLHRTMASGEQYF	TGTGCCAGCAGCCTCCACAGAACCATGGCATCGGGCGAGCAGTACTTC
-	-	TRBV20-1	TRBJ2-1	CSARDFIAGWREQFF	TGCAGTGCTAGAGACTTTATAGCCGGGTGGCGTGAGCAGTTCTTC